The TCR beta chain described here comes from a study of blood T cell repertoires in COVID-19 (dated by TCRdb to about 2020). Turning to the overall study: Collaborator samples came from the United States, Italy and Spain and covered acute and convalescent phases of COVID-19. The repertoires were released in a freely available public database meant as a resource for research on the immune response to SARS-CoV-2. Samples came from the ongoing ImmuneRACE study (first 160 participants) plus 1,254 subjects from 6 global collaborators. Where available, HLA class I and class II types were obtained from metadata supplied by the sample provider rather than from assay-based typing. Subjects who had been exposed to COVID-19, were actively infected with it, or had recovered from it provided the deeply sampled blood TCRbeta repertoires that made up the dataset. Nearly every sample came with metadata listing a de-identified subject ID, COVID-19 status, age in years and sex. The prospective study material was composed of cDNA or gDNA derived from T cells, B-cell-depleted T cells, or PBMCs.

The germline V gene encodes CDR1 MNHEY and CDR2 SMNVEV (reference sequence). V is trimmed back by 0 bases and J by 2 bases, and the junction contains 7 bases that no gene match accounts for. Its CDR3 holds 17 amino acids, cysteine through phenylalanine. Only the CDR3 region is kept as DNA, spanning 51 bases read in frame from base 1. TCRbeta CDR3 regions were amplified from genomic DNA by means of the immunoSEQ Assay, a bias-controlled multiplex PCR. The paper's data handling went like this. The number of nucleated cells in each sample was estimated by amplification of reference gene primers within the assay. Sequence reads were collapsed and filtered to measure the absolute abundance of every unique TCRbeta CDR3 rearrangement. For each sample, productive Simpson clonality was calculated as the square root of Simpson's diversity index over productive rearrangements. TCRdb took this table from immuneACCESS and kept in-frame rearrangements with V and J called. Such tables lack part of the clones; where checked against another copy, unresolved V genes explain under half of the gap, and the rest is unexplained. V and J calls plus clone size are reproduced from that table; the DNA served to infer D and trimming. The sample yields 90,000 to 100,000 clones; approximately 88% were counted once. The top ten hold approximately 20% of the sample.

This clone was seen just once. Its antigen remains unidentified. Per-nucleotide qualities are absent, and no much larger clonotype sits a single base away. General findings and caveats noted by the study authors: Clinical and demographic metadata were provided uncurated, with the amount varying by source and participant.

In Seattle, one collaborating source enrolled patients while the infection was active and tracked those patients longitudinally over the course of disease. Collaborating institutions collected whole blood in K2EDTA tubes following their own protocols. For TCRbeta analysis, collaborator samples were shipped as frozen whole blood, as isolated PBMCs, or as DNA extracted from either sample type. The chain joins TRBV27 to TRBJ2-1; 7 bases in the middle match TRBD1. The sequencing sample was made of peripheral blood. The TCR sequence derives from a woman aged 55-70 years with COVID-19, enrolled during active disease. The CDR3 protein: CASSLSSWTGAYNEQFF. The nucleotides read TGTGCCAGCAGTTTATCAAGTTGGACAGGCGCCTACAATGAGCAGTTCTTC.